The sequence of this TCR beta chain was determined in a study of immune reconstitution after stem cell transplant in scleroderma. The CDR3 covers 18 residues. The germline V gene encodes CDR1 MDHEN and CDR2 SYDVKM. Trimming at V came to 7 bases and at J to 0 bases, leaving 15 bases not matched to a gene. From the RT-PCR reads, TCRdb called clonotypes with MiXCR, one entry per CDR3 protein. The table shows 1,500 to 2,000 distinct CDR3 sequences, with around a sixth occurring only once. By sample share, this clonotype is medium-sized. Collection of the sample occurred before or after autologous hematopoietic stem cell transplantation (not recorded which). This receptor was obtained from a female donor with systemic sclerosis. The rearrangement uses TRBV28 and TRBJ1-3; 7 positions match TRBD1. CDR3 sequence: CASTPGTDVLSSGNTIYF. Written as DNA, the CDR3 is TGTGCCAGCACCCCCGGGACAGACGTTTTATCCTCTGGAAACACCATATATTTT.